The 23 T cell receptor beta chains given below trace back to one sample, sequenced in a study of shared clonotypes between healthy human individuals (dated by TCRdb to 2019 to 2021). The library was prepared using the immunoSEQ multiplex PCR assay. TCRdb stores this immuneACCESS table with in-frame sequences only. Part of the clones is absent; in the studies checked, under half of the shortfall reflects unresolved V genes, and no reason is known for the rest. This sample lists hundreds of thousands of clones; roughly 80% were detected once. The top ten clones comprise around 12% of the sample. Sequenced sample: PBMCs. The source is a woman between 40 and 50 years old in good health. Some clones in this sample may be carry-over from other donors' samples.

The chain employs TRBV30 and TRBJ1-2; no firm D call. The germline gives CDR1 GTSNPN, CDR2 SVGIG (reference sequence). With 5 bases removed from V and 7 bases from J, the gap between germline ends came to 17 bases. The CDR3 sequence is 13 residues long. The CDR3 sequence: CAWYHGTTSGYTF. As DNA, the CDR3 is TGTGCCTGGTACCACGGAACCACTAGTGGCTACACCTTC.

The chain is built from TRBV10-2 and TRBJ2-1; 8 bases agree with TRBD2. Per the germline V gene, CDR1 is WSHSY and CDR2 is SAAADI. This CDR3 comprises 14 residues. With 6 bases clipped from V and 9 bases from J, the junction kept 10 bases outside the gene matches. CDR3 region: CASRGAGEVGEQFF. The CDR3 DNA reads as TGCGCCAGCAGGGGAGCGGGGGAGGTGGGTGAGCAGTTCTTC.

This clone was observed at least ten times. The CDR3 protein is CASSWDSNTGELFF. The CDR3 coding sequence is TGTGCCAGCAGCTGGGACAGCAACACCGGGGAGCTGTTTTTT. The chain combines TRBV28 with TRBJ2-2, with 7 bases matching TRBD1. Looked up from germline, CDR1 is MDHEN and CDR2 is SYDVKM. J lost 2 bases, V lost 6 bases, and 3 bases had no gene match. CDR3 length: 14 residues.

This clone has only one observation. The genes are TRBV2 and TRBJ1-1, with D tentatively TRBD1 (5 bases). Trimming cost V 4 bases and J 12 bases, with 21 bases left between them. The CDR3 has 14 residues. The germline V gene has CDR1 SNHLY and CDR2 FYNNEI. CDR3 amino acids: CASSVVQGISQTFF. CDR3 nucleotide sequence: TGTGCCAGCAGTGTAGTCCAGGGTATCAGCCAGACTTTCTTT. Complete variable domain (other parts from reference TRBV2 and TRBJ1-1): EPEVTQTPSHQVTQMGQEVILRCVPISNHLYFYWYRQILGQKVEFLVSFYNNEISEKSEIFDDQFSVERPDGSNFTLKIRSTKLEDSAMYFCASSVVQGISQTFFGQGTRLTVV.

This sequence joins TRBV28 and TRBJ1-1; possibly TRBD1 for D (5 bases). The CDR3 has 15 residues. V lost 7 bases, J lost 0 bases, and 15 bases lay in between. The germline V gene encodes CDR1 MDHEN and CDR2 SYDVKM. CDR3 bases: TGTGCCAGCACCCCCCCGCTGGGGGTGAACACTGAAGCTTTCTTT. It codes for CASTPPLGVNTEAFF.

This chain uses TRBV18 with TRBJ2-7; D uncertain. Germline CDR1 reads KGHSH; CDR2 reads LQKENI. This CDR3 spans 14 amino acids. Deletions cut 0 bases from V and 0 bases from J, with 6 bases between. The DNA for the CDR3 is TGTGCCAGCTCACCACCTTATAGCTCCTACGAGCAGTACTTC. It is translated as CASSPPYSSYEQYF.

The chain couples TRBV7-3 to TRBJ2-3, with D perhaps matching TRBD1 (5 bases). The germline V and J ends were trimmed by 5 bases and 5 bases, with 11 bases remaining between them. Germline-derived CDR1 and CDR2 are SGHTA and FQGTGA. The CDR3 length is 13 residues. CDR3 coding DNA: TGTGCCAGCAGCCCCGGACATGGAGATACGCAGTATTTT. Translating gives CASSPGHGDTQYF. Using reference TRBV7-3 and TRBJ2-3 for the parts outside the CDR3, the full variable domain is GAGVSQTPSNKVTEKGKYVELRCDPISGHTALYWYRQSLGQGPEFLIYFQGTGAADDSGLPNDRFFAVRPEGSVSTLKIQRTERGDSAVYLCASSPGHGDTQYFGPGTRLTVL.

The J gene is TRBJ2-5, the V gene TRBV5-1, with 11 bases matching TRBD2. Germline-derived CDR1 and CDR2 are SGHRS and YFSETQ. This CDR3 is built from 16 residues. Trimming took 4 bases from V and 5 from J; bases not matched to a gene: 10. The CDR3 loop reads CASSLSGRASVETQYF. CDR3 nucleotides: TGCGCCAGCAGCCTTAGCGGGAGGGCCTCGGTGGAGACCCAGTACTTC.

The chain has TRBV30 and TRBJ1-2; TRBD1 is a possible D gene (6 bases). This CDR3 spans 15 amino acids. In germline, CDR1 is GTSNPN, CDR2 SVGIG (reference sequence). Trimming took 0 bases from V and 3 from J, leaving 14 bases between them. DNA for the CDR3: TGTGCCTGGAGTGTACGCCGGGGGGCGGACTATGGCTACACCTTC. This encodes CAWSVRRGADYGYTF.

The table lists this clone with a count of one. The chain is built from TRBV5-1 and TRBJ1-1; D possibly corresponds to TRBD1 (5 bases). V was pared by 0 bases and J by 0 bases, with 9 bases between. CDR3 size: 15 residues. Germline values: CDR1 SGHRS, CDR2 YFSETQ. CDR3 region: CASSLVQGMNTEAFF. The DNA for the CDR3 is TGCGCCAGCAGCTTGGTGCAGGGAATGAACACTGAAGCTTTCTTT.

The V and J genes are TRBV28 and TRBJ2-7; perhaps TRBD2 as D (5 bases). The CDR3 length is 14 residues. The germline V gene has CDR1 MDHEN and CDR2 SYDVKM. V lost 2 bases and J lost 2, with 10 bases in between. CDR3 amino acids: CASSLAGGTYEQYF. In nucleotides, the CDR3 is TGTGCCAGCAGTTTAGCGGGTGGTACCTACGAGCAGTACTTC. The full variable domain, completed using reference TRBV28 and TRBJ2-7, is DVKVTQSSRYLVKRTGEKVFLECVQDMDHENMFWYRQDPGLGLRLIYFSYDVKMKEKGDIPEGYSVSREKKERFSLILESASTNQTSMYLCASSLAGGTYEQYFGPGTRLTVT.

Concerning this clone itself: A far larger clone is only one base removed, so a read error is likely. The CDR3 nucleotides are TGTGCCAGCAGTTTTTCTATTCAGCAGTATAGCAATCAGCCCCAGCATTTT. It specifies CASSFSIQQYSNQPQHF. V gene TRBV28 combines with J gene TRBJ1-5; D is unresolved. The CDR3 is 17 residues long. Germline V CDR1 and CDR2: MDHEN, SYDVKM. Trimming shortened V by 3 bases and J by 0 bases, and 15 bases separated the two germline ends.

This chain uses TRBV7-9 with TRBJ2-5; perhaps TRBD2 as D (5 bases). V dropped 5 bases and J dropped 5 bases, with 9 bases sitting between them. The germline V gene has CDR1 SEHNR and CDR2 FQNEAQ (reference sequence). This CDR3 is built from 12 residues. The CDR3 nucleotides read TGTGCCAGCAGCCCATCGGGGGAGACCCAGTACTTC. It is translated as CASSPSGETQYF.

This clone occurred many times. In the same sample, other DNA sequences code for this CDR3. J is TRBJ2-5 and V is TRBV27; 9 bases line up with TRBD1. From germline, CDR1 is MNHEY and CDR2 SMNVEV (reference sequence). With 5 bases clipped from V and 2 bases from J, the junction kept 9 bases outside the gene matches. The CDR3 consists of 16 residues. The CDR3 reads CASSPGTGIGQETQYF. The CDR3, as DNA: TGTGCCAGCAGTCCCGGGACAGGGATAGGGCAAGAGACCCAGTACTTC.

The chain recombines TRBV18 with TRBJ1-5; D possibly corresponds to TRBD1 (5 bases). V lost 0 bases to trimming and J lost 0 bases, with 9 bases between them. The germline V gene has CDR1 KGHSH and CDR2 LQKENI. CDR3 size: 16 residues. CDR3 protein: CASSPPRGNSNQPQHF. CDR3 nucleotide sequence: TGTGCCAGCTCACCACCGCGGGGGAATAGCAATCAGCCCCAGCATTTT.

Regarding this clone: This likely traces to a read error, being one base from a far larger clone. The rearrangement links TRBV11-2 to TRBJ1-4; weak D call: TRBD1 (5 bases). The CDR3 runs 13 residues. The germline CDR1 and CDR2 sequences are SGHAT and FQNNGV. The CDR3 region has the DNA TGTGCCGGCAGCTTATCAGGGCGAGAAAAACTGTTTTTT. Protein: CAGSLSGREKLFF. Full variable domain (outside the CDR3, taken from reference TRBV11-2 and TRBJ1-4): EAGVAQSPRYKIIEKRQSVAFWCNPISGHATLYWYQQILGQGPKLLIQFQNNGVVDDSQLPKDRFSAERLKGVDSTLKIQPAKLEDSAVYLCAGSLSGREKLFFGSGTQLSVL.

For this clone: A read error is the likely source, as a far larger clone sits one nucleotide away. Other nucleotide sequences in the sample specify the same CDR3. CDR3 sequence (DNA): TGTGCCAGCAGCTTCCTCCGCTACTCACCCTACGAGCAGTACTTC. Translated, it gives CASSFLRYSPYEQYF. J is TRBJ2-7 and V is TRBV7-9; D is unresolved. V gave up 3 bases and J gave up 2 bases, with 14 bases separating them. CDR3 length: 15 residues. Looked up from germline, CDR1 is SEHNR and CDR2 is FQNEAQ (reference sequence).

The chain recombines TRBV30 with TRBJ2-7; D remains unclear. There are 12 residues in the CDR3. V was pared by 0 bases and J by 4 bases, with 7 bases between. CDR1 GTSNPN and CDR2 SVGIG come from the germline V gene (reference sequence). Here the CDR3 DNA reads TGTGCCTGGAGTGTACCAGATTACGAGCAGTACTTC. This sequence encodes CAWSVPDYEQYF.

This clone was found once. CDR3 sequence (DNA): TGTGCCAGCAGCCCTGAGCCGAACACCGGGGAGCTGTTTTTT. Translation gives CASSPEPNTGELFF. The chain employs TRBV11-2 and TRBJ2-2; no reliable D call. The CDR3 covers 14 residues. Germline CDR1 reads SGHAT; CDR2 reads FQNNGV. V lost 5 bases to trimming and J lost 0 bases, with 7 bases between them.

The V call is TRBV19, the J call TRBJ2-1; 8 nucleotides agree with TRBD2. Germline-derived CDR1 and CDR2 are LNHDA and SQIVND (reference sequence). V lost 3 bases to trimming and J lost 2 bases; unmatched junction nucleotides: 3. The CDR3 loop spans 15 amino acids. CDR3 amino acids: CASSIPGGAYNEQFF. The CDR3 DNA reads as TGTGCCAGTAGTATCCCGGGGGGGGCCTACAATGAGCAGTTCTTC.

This chain joins TRBV7-9 and TRBJ2-3; D not resolved. The CDR3 length is 14 residues. From germline, CDR1 is SEHNR and CDR2 FQNEAQ (reference sequence). Trimming stripped 7 bases from V and 0 bases from J, with 11 bases between. In DNA, the CDR3 is TGTGCCAGCACCCCTCGGCGGAGCACAGATACGCAGTATTTT. This sequence encodes CASTPRRSTDTQYF.

J is TRBJ2-4 and V is TRBV7-9, with D possibly TRBD1 on 5 matching bases. CDR3 length: 13 amino acids. V dropped 5 bases and J dropped 9 bases, with 14 bases sitting between them. Germline V CDR1 and CDR2: SEHNR, FQNEAQ (reference sequence). CDR3 region: CASSEERQSIQYF. The CDR3 DNA follows: TGTGCCAGCAGCGAGGAACGACAGAGCATTCAGTACTTC.

For this clone: Only one base separates this from a far larger clonotype, so it likely reflects a read error. The chain uses TRBV6-1 and TRBJ1-2; a possible D gene is TRBD1 (6 bases). V lost 11 bases to trimming and J lost 5 bases, with 18 bases between them. CDR3 length equals 13 residues. Germline V gene data show CDR1 as MNHNS and CDR2 as SASEGT. For the CDR3, the DNA is TGTGCCGTCGAGGGAGGGGGGAATTATGGCTACACCTTC. Encoded protein: CAVEGGGNYGYTF.